Listed below are T cell receptor beta chains from one sample, sequenced in a study of quantifying T cell responses using KT2 cells. TCRdb analysed the UMI-ligation and nested PCR reads with MiXCR anew, one entry per CDR3 protein. The table lists roughly 50,000 distinct CDR3 sequences, more than 9% of them singletons. The sample taken for sequencing was PBMCs spiked with cells of the T cell clone KT2. Source of these receptors: a human donor. Both conserved end residues are part of each CDR3. A D gene is named only where the DNA matches it firmly. Clone size is stated in some rows and not others, as once, few, many or a class when expanded.

>TRBV6-6|.|TRBJ2-3|.
CASSYASDTQYF
TGTGCCAGCAGTTACGCATCAGATACGCAGTATTTT
>TRBV4-2|TRBD2|TRBJ2-5|.
CASSQEASGQETQYF
TGTGCCAGCAGCCAAGAAGCTAGCGGCCAAGAGACCCAGTACTTC
>TRBV5-1|.|TRBJ2-2|many
CASSLAATGRGTGELFF
TGCGCCAGCAGCTTGGCGGCAACAGGCAGGGGCACCGGGGAGCTGTTTTTT
>TRBV7-2|TRBD1|TRBJ1-1|.
CASSLDRENTEAFF
TGTGCCAGCAGCTTGGACAGGGAGAACACTGAAGCTTTCTTT
>TRBV3-1|.|TRBJ2-7|.
CASSQGPRTSYEQYF
TGTGCCAGCAGCCAAGGGCCCCGGACGTCCTACGAGCAGTACTTC
>TRBV2|.|TRBJ1-1|.
CASSVTGTMNTEAFF
TGTGCCAGCAGCGTGACGGGTACCATGAACACTGAAGCTTTCTTT
>TRBV9|.|TRBJ1-1|few
CASKGGSNTEAFF
TGTGCCAGCAAGGGGGGGTCGAACACTGAAGCTTTCTTT
>TRBV6-1|.|TRBJ2-5|.
CASSEAPVRSSYQETQYF
TGTGCCAGCAGTGAAGCGCCGGTCAGATCCTCGTACCAAGAGACCCAGTACTTC
>TRBV7-6|.|TRBJ2-7|many
CASSPGDEQYF
TGTGCCAGCAGCCCGGGAGACGAGCAGTACTTC
>TRBV20-1|.|TRBJ2-5|many
CSAKEGAFRETQYF
TGCAGTGCTAAGGAGGGGGCTTTTCGAGAGACCCAGTACTTC
>TRBV24-1|.|TRBJ1-5|.
CATSDQPHPGDGNQPQHF
TGTGCCACCAGTGACCAACCCCACCCAGGGGACGGCAATCAGCCCCAGCATTTT
>TRBV5-1|TRBD1|TRBJ2-7|.
CASSLPNNPSGQGTGFTYEQYF
TGCGCCAGCAGCCTCCCAAACAATCCCTCGGGACAGGGCACGGGATTTACCTACGAGCAGTACTTC
>TRBV5-6|.|TRBJ2-4|few
CASSSNPSGDVQYF
TGTGCCAGCAGCTCGAACCCATCCGGGGACGTTCAGTACTTC
>TRBV20-1|.|TRBJ1-2|few
CSAPKGGTYGYTF
TGCAGTGCCCCGAAGGGGGGAACCTATGGCTACACCTTC
>TRBV6-2/TRBV6-3|.|TRBJ2-7|many
CASSYPGKRGF
TGTGCCAGCAGTTACCCGGGGAAACGGGGATTC
>TRBV4-1|TRBD1|TRBJ2-6|few
CASSQDLDRGPGANVLTF
TGCGCCAGCAGCCAAGATCTAGACAGGGGGCCTGGGGCCAACGTCCTGACTTTC
>TRBV15|.|TRBJ1-3|few
CATSRDRGAFSGNTIYF
TGTGCCACCAGCAGAGATAGGGGCGCCTTCTCTGGAAACACCATATATTTT
>TRBV7-9|TRBD2|TRBJ2-1|few
CASSSRRAGGRIADNEQFF
TGTGCCAGCAGCAGTAGAAGGGCGGGAGGGCGGATAGCCGACAATGAGCAGTTCTTC
>TRBV6-6|TRBD2|TRBJ2-5|many
CASRLAGGHQETQYF
TGTGCCAGCAGGCTAGCGGGAGGCCACCAAGAGACCCAGTACTTC
>TRBV20-1|.|TRBJ2-5|few
CSASRSQYF
TGCAGTGCTAGTCGGTCCCAGTACTTC
>TRBV5-1|.|TRBJ2-7|few
CASSLAPGSYEQYF
TGCGCCAGCAGCTTGGCCCCAGGGTCCTACGAGCAGTACTTC
>TRBV5-1|TRBD1|TRBJ1-1|.
CASSPTGGETEAFF
TGCGCCAGCAGCCCTACAGGGGGGGAGACTGAAGCTTTCTTT
>TRBV7-6|.|TRBJ1-3|.
CASSSQGWGSGNTIYF
TGTGCCAGCAGCTCGCAGGGATGGGGGTCTGGAAACACCATATATTTT
>TRBV15|.|TRBJ1-3|many
CATSRDVPSGNTIYF
TGTGCCACCAGCAGAGATGTCCCCTCTGGAAACACCATATATTTT
>TRBV5-1|.|TRBJ1-5|few
CASSLRGAQPQHF
TGCGCCAGCAGCCTTAGGGGGGCTCAGCCCCAGCATTTT
>TRBV7-2|TRBD1|TRBJ2-3|.
CASSLVDRGSAQYF
TGTGCCAGCAGCTTAGTAGACAGGGGCTCGGCGCAGTATTTT
>TRBV7-9|.|TRBJ2-2|.
CASIPGAANTGELFF
TGTGCCAGCATCCCTGGCGCGGCGAACACCGGGGAGCTGTTTTTT
>TRBV4-1|TRBD1|TRBJ1-5|few
CASSQVTGSNQPQHF
TGCGCCAGCAGCCAAGTGACAGGGAGCAATCAGCCCCAGCATTTT
>TRBV6-2/TRBV6-3|.|TRBJ1-1|few
CASSYVRDGEAFF
TGTGCCAGCAGTTACGTGAGAGACGGGGAAGCTTTCTTT
>TRBV4-1|TRBD2|TRBJ2-5|.
CASSHEPGRRVAGKQETQYF
TGCGCCAGCAGCCATGAACCGGGACGCCGAGTAGCGGGGAAGCAAGAGACCCAGTACTTC
>TRBV20-1|.|TRBJ2-2|.
CSASYPGELFF
TGCAGTGCTAGTTATCCCGGGGAGCTGTTTTTT
>TRBV12-3/TRBV12-4|TRBD1|TRBJ1-6|few
CASSLAWDRHSSYNSPLHF
TGTGCCAGCAGTTTAGCCTGGGACAGACACTCCTCCTATAATTCACCCCTCCACTTT
>TRBV7-9|.|TRBJ2-1|.
CASVASYNEQFF
TGTGCCAGTGTAGCCTCCTACAATGAGCAGTTCTTC
>TRBV6-6|.|TRBJ1-2|.
CASHQVHGYTF
TGTGCCAGTCATCAGGTTCATGGCTACACCTTC
>TRBV4-3|.|TRBJ1-4|few
CASSQDTRVNEKLFF
TGCGCCAGCAGCCAAGATACCAGGGTTAATGAAAAACTGTTTTTT
>TRBV29-1|TRBD1|TRBJ2-2|many
CSVGQGASTGELFF
TGCAGCGTTGGGCAGGGGGCGAGCACCGGGGAGCTGTTTTTT
>TRBV2|.|TRBJ2-1|few
CASTEWNLPYNEQFF
TGTGCCAGCACTGAATGGAACCTACCCTACAATGAGCAGTTCTTC
>TRBV6-5|.|TRBJ2-7|.
CASRRQGARGEQYF
TGTGCCAGCCGACGGCAGGGGGCGCGGGGGGAGCAGTACTTC
>TRBV19|TRBD2|TRBJ2-1|few
CASSIGYGGAGDEQFF
TGTGCCAGTAGTATAGGGTACGGGGGGGCTGGGGATGAGCAGTTCTTC
>TRBV3-1|.|TRBJ1-6|.
CASSLTRDSPLHF
TGTGCCAGCAGCCTCACTAGGGATTCACCCCTCCACTTT
>TRBV12-5|TRBD1|TRBJ2-3|many
CASGLVGQGSPDTQYF
TGTGCTAGTGGTTTGGTGGGACAGGGTAGCCCAGATACGCAGTATTTT
>TRBV27|.|TRBJ1-5|.
CASSFIGQPQHF
TGTGCCAGCAGTTTTATAGGTCAGCCCCAGCATTTT
>TRBV9|.|TRBJ1-6|many
CASSPGFDSPLHF
TGTGCCAGCAGCCCCGGTTTTGATTCACCCCTCCACTTT
>TRBV7-2|.|TRBJ1-4|.
CASSQGRPGLEKLFF
TGTGCCAGCAGCCAAGGACGGCCAGGACTTGAAAAACTGTTTTTT
>TRBV6-2/TRBV6-3|.|TRBJ2-1|few
CASSYGRLLVNEQFF
TGTGCCAGCAGTTACGGCAGGCTTCTAGTCAATGAGCAGTTCTTC
>TRBV5-5|TRBD1|TRBJ1-6|many
CASSWDSDSPLHF
TGTGCCAGCAGCTGGGACAGCGATTCACCCCTCCACTTT
>TRBV7-3|TRBD2|TRBJ2-1|many
CASSKEASGSSEQFF
TGTGCCAGCAGCAAAGAGGCTAGCGGGAGTTCTGAGCAGTTCTTC
>TRBV6-2/TRBV6-3|TRBD1|TRBJ1-6|few
CASSTGPGQRNSPLHF
TGTGCCAGCAGCACCGGCCCGGGACAGCGTAATTCACCCCTCCACTTT
>TRBV4-2|TRBD2|TRBJ2-7|.
CASSQEDTSGPYEQYF
TGTGCCAGCAGCCAAGAGGATACTAGCGGACCCTACGAGCAGTACTTC
>TRBV6-1|TRBD2|TRBJ2-5|few
CASSSGRVLAGGVEYQETQYF
TGTGCCAGCAGTTCAGGTCGAGTCCTAGCGGGGGGAGTCGAGTACCAAGAGACCCAGTACTTC
>TRBV5-1|.|TRBJ1-2|few
CASSPSTPNYGYTF
TGCGCCAGCAGCCCATCCACACCTAACTATGGCTACACCTTC
>TRBV3-1|.|TRBJ1-6|few
CASSAAGTNSPLHF
TGTGCCAGCAGCGCGGCCGGGACTAATTCACCCCTCCACTTT
>TRBV5-1|TRBD1|TRBJ2-7|few
CASSFPPLGEWTGFLYEQYF
TGCGCCAGCAGCTTTCCGCCTTTGGGGGAGTGGACAGGGTTTCTTTACGAGCAGTACTTC
>TRBV12-3/TRBV12-4|TRBD2|TRBJ2-1|few
CASSSGTSPYNEQFF
TGTGCCAGCAGTTCCGGGACTAGCCCCTACAATGAGCAGTTCTTC
>TRBV15|TRBD1|TRBJ1-2|.
CATSRIQGSDGYTF
TGTGCCACCAGCAGGATACAGGGGTCGGATGGCTACACCTTC
>TRBV3-2|.|TRBJ2-7|.
CASSQDAGRFLVKAYEQYF
TGTGCCAGCAGCCAAGATGCGGGACGGTTTCTTGTTAAGGCCTACGAGCAGTACTTC
>TRBV29-1|.|TRBJ1-4|many
CSVGGRHEKLFF
TGCAGCGTTGGAGGCCGCCATGAAAAACTGTTTTTT